Sequencing of this T cell receptor (beta chain) was carried out in a study of shared clonotypes between healthy human individuals. On the study more broadly: Each donor contributed plates that comprised three CD4 naive, three CD4 memory, two CD8 naive and one CD8 memory. Study conclusions and caveats: Depth of sequencing was expected to influence donor clonotype sharing.

The CDR3 runs to 15 residues. Germline V gives CDR1 SGHTS, CDR2 YDEGEE. The ends lost 3 bases at V and 2 bases at J; junction bases unmatched: 6. Regarding this clone: Its antigen is undetermined.

The donors, healthy adults who were HIV-negative, had experienced no recent acute infections or vaccinations. Researchers partitioned CD4+ cells into CD45RA+ naive and CD45RA-negative memory subsets. Measured with immunoSEQ multiplex PCR; TCRdb has only the in-frame clones, and not every one. The repertoire holds about 1.5 million clones, with 95% to 99% as singletons. The TCR originated in a young man in good health. The chain has TRBV5-8 and TRBJ2-7, with 9 bases fitting TRBD1. Material: naive CD4+ T cells sorted from blood. Subset in this sample: CD45RA+ positively selected. This chain's CDR3 is CASSSLRDRAYEQYF. CDR3 DNA: TGTGCCAGCAGCTCACTCCGGGACAGGGCCTACGAGCAGTACTTC.